This T cell receptor (delta chain) was documented in a study of gamma-delta chains in newborns, infants, children. For the study at large: Microbial exposure reportedly drives polyclonal innate γδ T cell expansion after birth.

In this sample, this clone turned up a few times. The CDR3 loop spans 18 amino acids. Per the germline V gene, CDR1 is TSWWSYY and CDR2 is QGS. V was pared by 0 bases and J by 7 bases, with 16 bases of the junction left unmatched. TCRdb called clones anew from the reads with CATT. Among some 11,000 delta-chain clones listed, less than 4.5% were seen once. Sequenced input: blood. The chain carries TRDV1 and TRDJ1; 8 bases align to TRDD3. This receptor was identified in a child who was a newborn, infant or young child, either healthy, febrile or measles-vaccinated (not recorded which). The CDR3 is CALGELVRARPGGTKLIF. The CDR3 coding sequence is TGTGCTCTTGGGGAACTAGTGCGAGCGCGGCCTGGGGGAACTAAACTCATCTTT.